Included here is one T cell receptor beta chain sequence, with context. Clones were sequenced by immunoSEQ multiplex PCR, and TCRdb holds only the in-frame ones, with some missing. The repertoire includes around 190,000 clones, approximately 80% of them detected once, and under 8.5% sits in the top ten. This sample is drawn from a study of blood T cell repertoires in COVID-19. The CDR3 runs to 15 residues. Trimming stripped 2 bases from V and 8 bases from J, with 13 bases between. Germline-derived CDR1 and CDR2 are PRHDT and FYEKMQ (reference sequence). This chain connects TRBV13 to TRBJ1-6; D unclear. Material for sequencing was peripheral blood. The source of this sequence is a human donor in a cohort sampled during active COVID-19. The CDR3, as DNA: TGTGCCAGCAGCTTAAGTCCCGGAGCCCATTCACCCCTCCACTTT. Translation gives CASSLSPGAHSPLHF.